This T cell receptor beta chain was sequenced for a study of blood T cells in healthy people across ages. Study findings and constraints: Diversity was higher, and naive CD4+ cells more numerous, in long-lived donors than in aged donors.

A second roughly 6 to 11 cycle PCR used barcoded and J-beta primers. Via MiXCR, TCRdb re-called the 5' RACE reads, giving one row per CDR3 protein. The repertoire includes approximately 960,000 distinct CDR3 sequences, 25% to 30% of them detected once, and more than 8.5% sits in the top ten. About this clonotype itself: What it binds is unknown. A much larger clone sits a single nucleotide away, making a read error possible.

The sample also formed part of further work on T cells of mothers and their children. That work contributes: The people who donated were three healthy Caucasian mothers and their six children. According to the study, all extracted RNA entered cDNA synthesis at roughly 1.5 ug per 15 ul.

The receptor was isolated from a woman aged 40 to 50 in good health. Material for sequencing was blood.

This CDR3 reads CASSLEFAGGSYEQYF. For the CDR3, the DNA is TGTGCCAGCAGCTTAGAATTCGCAGGGGGCTCCTACGAGCAGTACTTC. The rearrangement joins TRBV7-9 to TRBJ2-7; 7 nucleotides align to TRBD1. J lost 0 bases, V lost 1 base, and 6 bases had no gene match. In germline, CDR1 is SEHNR, CDR2 FQNEAQ (reference sequence). The CDR3 has 16 residues.